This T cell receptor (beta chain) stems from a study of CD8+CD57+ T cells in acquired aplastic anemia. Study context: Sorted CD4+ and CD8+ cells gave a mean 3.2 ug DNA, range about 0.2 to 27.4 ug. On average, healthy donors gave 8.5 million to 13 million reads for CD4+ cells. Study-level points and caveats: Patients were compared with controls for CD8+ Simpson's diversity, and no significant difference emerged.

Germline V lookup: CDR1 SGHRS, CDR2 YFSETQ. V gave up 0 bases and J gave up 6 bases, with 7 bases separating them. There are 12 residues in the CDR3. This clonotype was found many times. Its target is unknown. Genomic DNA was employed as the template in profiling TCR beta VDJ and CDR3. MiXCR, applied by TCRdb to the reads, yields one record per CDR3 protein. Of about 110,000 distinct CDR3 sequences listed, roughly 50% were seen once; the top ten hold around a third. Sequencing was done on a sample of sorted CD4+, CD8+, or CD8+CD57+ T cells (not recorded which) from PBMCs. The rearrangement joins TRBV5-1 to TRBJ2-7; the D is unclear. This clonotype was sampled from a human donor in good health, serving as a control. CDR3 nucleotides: TGCGCCAGCAGCTTGGCGGGTTTCGAGCAGTACTTC. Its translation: CASSLAGFEQYF.